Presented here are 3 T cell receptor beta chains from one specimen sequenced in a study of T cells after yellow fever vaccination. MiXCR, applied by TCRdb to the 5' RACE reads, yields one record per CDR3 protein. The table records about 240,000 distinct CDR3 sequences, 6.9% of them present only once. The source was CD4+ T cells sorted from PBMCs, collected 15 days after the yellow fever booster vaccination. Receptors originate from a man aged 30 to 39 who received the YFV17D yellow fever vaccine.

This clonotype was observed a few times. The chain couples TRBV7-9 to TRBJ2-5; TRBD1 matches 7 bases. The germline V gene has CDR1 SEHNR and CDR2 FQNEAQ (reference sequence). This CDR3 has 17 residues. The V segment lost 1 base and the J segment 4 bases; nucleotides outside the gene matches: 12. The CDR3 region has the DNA TGTGCCAGCAGCTTAGAACGTACCCGGGCAGGGGGAGAGACCCAGTACTTC. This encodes CASSLERTRAGGETQYF. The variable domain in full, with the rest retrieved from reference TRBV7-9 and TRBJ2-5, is DTGVSQNPRHKITKRGQNVTFRCDPISEHNRLYWYRQTLGQGPEFLTYFQNEAQLEKSRLLSDRFSAERPKGSFSTLEIQRTEQGDSAMYLCASSLERTRAGGETQYFGPGTRLLVL.

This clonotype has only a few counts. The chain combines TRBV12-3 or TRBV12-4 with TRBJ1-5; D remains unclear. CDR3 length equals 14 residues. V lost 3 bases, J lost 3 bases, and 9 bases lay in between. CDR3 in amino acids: CASSFGVFNQPQHF. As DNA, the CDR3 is TGTGCCAGCAGTTTTGGGGTTTTCAATCAGCCCCAGCATTTT.

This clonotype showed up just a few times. CDR3 nucleotide sequence: TGCGCCAGCAGCTTGGAGGGGGTCTCTGGGGCCAACGTCCTGACTTTC. This encodes CASSLEGVSGANVLTF. The chain recombines TRBV5-1 with TRBJ2-6, with D possibly matching TRBD1 (6 bases). V was cut by 0 bases and J by 0 bases, with 7 bases left in between. This CDR3 comprises 16 residues. Germline CDR1 reads SGHRS; CDR2 reads YFSETQ.